A few counts support the clone carrying this T cell receptor (beta chain). The antigen remains unidentified. These data belong to a study of T cells in Graves' hyperthyroidism and ophthalmopathy. Regarding the study as a whole: The model's output predicted ophthalmopathy at a median of roughly seven months prior to onset.

The TCR beta CDR3 regions underwent amplification using RNA transcripts as the source. HTBI primers were the set used in a first-round RT-PCR of the TCR CDR3. Using its own MiXCR run on the multiplex PCR reads, TCRdb lists one record per CDR3 protein. The sample includes about 360,000 distinct CDR3 sequences, 13% of them seen just once. This CDR3 region has 18 residues. Germline V gene lookup returns CDR1 SGHVS and CDR2 FNYEAQ. Trimming cost V 5 bases and J 0 bases, with 20 bases left between them. Material: blood. This chain joins TRBV7-6 and TRBJ1-3; D may be TRBD1 (5 bases). The TCR sequence derives from a woman younger than 35 with Graves' hyperthyroidism. CDR3 amino acids: CASSRALGLLSSGNTIYF. The CDR3 bases are TGTGCCAGCAGCAGGGCCCTGGGACTGCTGAGCTCTGGAAACACCATATATTTT. Using reference TRBV7-6 and TRBJ1-3 for the parts outside the CDR3, the full variable domain is GAGVSQSPRYKVTKRGQDVALRCDPISGHVSLYWYRQALGQGPEFLTYFNYEAQQDKSGLPNDRFSAERPEGSISTLTIQRTEQRDSAMYRCASSRALGLLSSGNTIYFGEGSWLTVV.